Shown below are 10 T cell receptor beta chains from a single sample sequenced in a study of blood T cell repertoires in COVID-19. Sequenced by immunoSEQ multiplex PCR; TCRdb stores in-frame clones only, minus some. In the table there are about 280,000 clones, 83% of which are singletons. The specimen was peripheral blood. These receptors were taken from a woman in her forties or fifties who had recovered from COVID-19.

This chain uses TRBV6-2 or TRBV6-3 with TRBJ2-3; the D is unclear. In germline, CDR1 is MNHEY, CDR2 SVGEGT. This CDR3 spans 12 amino acids. Trimming removed 6 bases at V and 3 bases at J, with 7 bases between. The CDR3 protein is CASSPSTDTQYF. The DNA for the CDR3 is TGTGCCAGCAGCCCGTCGACAGATACGCAGTATTTT.

The chain links TRBV4-3 to TRBJ1-3; 7 nucleotides agree with TRBD1. CDR3 size: 15 residues. CDR1 and CDR2 (germline): LGHNA, YSLEER. With 1 base clipped from V and 4 bases from J, the junction kept 4 bases outside the gene matches. The CDR3 here is CASSQVGGWGNTIYF. The CDR3, as DNA: TGCGCCAGCAGCCAAGTAGGGGGCTGGGGAAACACCATATATTTT.

The gene calls are TRBV12-3 or TRBV12-4 and TRBJ1-2; D is unresolved. Trimming took 1 base from V and 7 from J, leaving 7 bases between them. CDR3 size: 12 residues. For the CDR3, the DNA is TGTGCCAGCAGTTTAGAGAGGTTTGGCTACACCTTC. Amino acids: CASSLERFGYTF.

Note on this clone: The junction differs from germline at one of its ends, possibly a read error. The V call is TRBV7-9, the J call TRBJ2-1; D is perhaps TRBD1 (6 bases). Germline CDR1 SEHNR, CDR2 FQNEAQ (reference sequence). There are 19 residues in the CDR3. Written as DNA, the CDR3 is TGTGCCAGCACCTTAAACAGGCAGGGGAATGTACTACTCTACAATGAGCAGTTCTTC. Translation gives CASTLNRQGNVLLYNEQFF.

This clone has only one observation. This chain connects TRBV30 to TRBJ1-5, with 7 bases lining up with TRBD1. The CDR3 is made up of 13 amino acids. The V gene's germline CDR1 is GTSNPN and CDR2 SVGIG (reference sequence). The V gene end was trimmed by 4 bases and the J gene end by 9 bases; junction bases not matched to a gene: 9. As DNA, the CDR3 is TGTGCCTGGAATGGGGCAGGGGGATCGCCCCAGCATTTT. It yields the protein CAWNGAGGSPQHF.

V gene TRBV12-3 or TRBV12-4 combines with J gene TRBJ2-1, with D maybe TRBD2 (5 bases). The CDR3 has 13 residues. V was clipped by 4 bases and J by 2 bases, with 6 bases between them. The DNA for the CDR3 is TGTGCCAGCAGTTCCGGGACCTACAATGAGCAGTTCTTC. This encodes CASSSGTYNEQFF.

V usage is TRBV19 and J usage is TRBJ2-7, with 7 bases that match TRBD1. This CDR3 is built from 12 residues. Per the germline V gene, CDR1 is LNHDA and CDR2 is SQIVND (reference sequence). V shed 10 bases, J shed 3 bases, and the junction held 6 bases outside the gene matches. The chain's CDR3 is CAIWTGNYEQYF. CDR3 DNA: TGTGCCATTTGGACAGGCAACTACGAGCAGTACTTC.

This clone was counted a few times. This chain connects TRBV28 to TRBJ2-1, with 14 nucleotides matching TRBD2. The CDR3 contains 16 residues. Germline trimming cut 6 bases from V and 7 bases from J; bases unmatched to any gene: 8. CDR1 and CDR2 from the germline V gene are MDHEN and SYDVKM. The CDR3 spells CASSLLGLAGVNEQFF. The CDR3 bases are TGTGCCAGCAGCCTATTGGGACTAGCGGGGGTAAATGAGCAGTTCTTC.

V usage is TRBV7-2 and J usage is TRBJ2-5; 7 bases are shared with TRBD2. V gave up 2 bases and J gave up 5 bases; unmatched junction bases: 5. Germline V CDR1 and CDR2: SGHTA, FQGNSA. CDR3 size: 14 residues. CDR3: CASSLSGVRETQYF. Here the CDR3 DNA reads TGTGCCAGCAGCTTAAGCGGGGTCCGGGAGACCCAGTACTTC.

The chain recombines TRBV28 with TRBJ2-7; 7 bases map to TRBD2. From germline, CDR1 is MDHEN and CDR2 SYDVKM. The V and J ends lost 3 bases and 2 bases, in that order; junction bases with no gene match: 10. There are 16 residues in the CDR3. CDR3 in DNA: TGTGCCAGCAGTTTCCCGCCAGGCGGGAGAGCCTACGAGCAGTACTTC. It translates to CASSFPPGGRAYEQYF.